This record concerns one T cell receptor beta chain sequence. This clonotype was seen repeatedly, ten times or more. Its antigen has not been determined. Per-nucleotide qualities are absent, and no much larger clonotype sits a single base away. V and J lose 5 bases and 10 bases, and a span of 8 bases separates them. The CDR3 covers 11 residues, taking in both the cysteine and the phenylalanine. Only the CDR3 part of the read is kept: 33 bases, read in frame from the first base. Based on the germline V gene, the CDR1 and CDR2 sequences are MDHEN and SYDVKM. This entry comes from a study of spatial heterogeneity in lung cancer (dated by TCRdb to about 2019). Broadly, across the study: Beta-chain transcripts were consistently detected in greater numbers than alpha-chain transcripts, which likely reflected higher beta-chain transcript abundance. In tumor regions, TCR transcript counts showed a strong correlation with a T cell transcriptional module score derived from matched bulk RNA-seq. In the raw uncorrected reads, each unique combination of TCR and UMI appeared more than ten times on average. The study quantitatively compared TCR alpha and beta repertoires across multiple tumor regions, matched nontumor lung and blood in non-small cell lung cancer. Nonsynonymous mutation counts, determined by whole-exome sequencing of tumor tissue, were related to TCR repertoire features. Both alpha and beta chains were TCR-sequenced in samples taken at surgery, namely 220 tumor regions, more than 62 matched nontumor lung samples and about 58 PBMC samples.

In light of the paper, this sample's time point label describes: sample taken at primary tumor resection. Donors were 70 or so patients with early-stage, untreated non-small cell lung cancer from the lung TRACERx cohort. For TCR sequencing, whole RNA was extracted from tumor and nontumor lung tissue, or from cryopreserved PBMC samples, and no cell sorting was done. Only patients with enough RNA available from two or more tumor regions were chosen for TCR sequencing. Tumor and adjacent nontumor lung specimens were reviewed by a lung pathologist before selection. Results the study describes overall, beyond this receptor: Confirming at a functional level the hypothesis that regional TCRs recognize regional mutations was considered to require additional single-cell paired TCR alpha and beta sequencing. TCR-seq was estimated to cover only around 6.4% of tumor T cells for alpha chains and 13% for beta chains. The tumor nonsynonymous mutation count correlated with the number of expanded alpha and beta TCRs within the tumor. Counts of ubiquitous and regional expanded TCRs correlated with counts of ubiquitous and regional nonsynonymous mutations, respectively.

The library was produced with 5' RACE. TCRdb shows the sequencer as NextSeq 500. To allow correction of PCR and sequencing errors, the TCR library protocol tagged every TCR cDNA molecule with a unique molecular identifier. Processing in the source paper ran as follows. TCR identification, UMI-based error correction and CDR3 extraction were all carried out with Decombinator tools. TCRs above a frequency of 2 per 1,000, corresponding to the top 1% of the tumor frequency distribution, were defined as expanded. Expanded tumor TCRs were classed as regional if statistically deemed absent (corrected P<0.05) from at least one tumor region, otherwise ubiquitous. Rényi diversity was computed with the R vegan package after subsampling each repertoire 100 times to 5,000 TCRs. CDR3 similarity networks were constructed using string-kernel similarity of amino acid triplets, with links drawn between CDR3s whose pairwise similarity was above 0.82. TCRdb handled the public reads itself, with Q25 trimming in fastp and clone calling in MiXCR, and kept productive beta chains. Duplicate CDR3 protein sequences are folded into a single record with the most common DNA and genes. Clone size and V and J calls follow TCRdb, not the original study. Across this sample there are 3,500 to 4,000 distinct CDR3 sequences, with 4.5% to 6% seen only once. About 15% of the sample is held by the ten biggest clonotypes.

Sequencing used lung tumor tissue, obtained at surgery. The sequence was collected from a female donor with early-stage non-small cell lung cancer. The chain links TRBV28 with TRBJ1-4, and the D gene may be TRBD1, 5 bases matching. The encoded CDR3 is CASSVGGKLFF. The bases are TGTGCCAGCAGTGTTGGGGGAAAACTGTTTTTT.